Presented here are 10 T cell receptor beta chains from one specimen sequenced in a study of early T cells in non-severe SARS-CoV-2 infection. TCRdb re-analysed the 5' RACE reads in MiXCR, keeping a single row per CDR3 protein. Among more than 85,000 distinct CDR3 sequences, roughly 14% were seen once, and the ten largest hold 5.5% to 7%. The source material was whole blood. All receptors come from an adult who was a healthcare worker with PCR-confirmed SARS-CoV-2 infection or an uninfected control (not recorded which).

This clonotype was counted many times. This chain connects TRBV5-1 to TRBJ2-1; D unresolved. V dropped 3 bases and J dropped 4 bases, with 11 bases sitting between them. Germline V lookup: CDR1 SGHRS, CDR2 YFSETQ. This CDR3 region has 14 residues. CDR3 protein: CASSYGLGYNEQFF. CDR3 coding DNA: TGCGCCAGCAGCTATGGTCTTGGGTACAATGAGCAGTTCTTC.

This clonotype occurred many times. The chain uses TRBV18 and TRBJ1-1; no clear D. V was shortened by 7 bases and J by 7 bases, with 19 bases between the two germline ends. CDR1 and CDR2 (germline): KGHSH, LQKENI. The CDR3 has 14 amino acids. CDR3 amino acids: CASYTSPVRNEAFF. The CDR3 bases are TGTGCCAGCTACACCTCCCCGGTACGGAATGAAGCTTTCTTT. Together with reference TRBV18 and TRBJ1-1, the CDR3 gives the full variable domain: NAGVMQNPRHLVRRRGQEARLRCSPMKGHSHVYWYRQLPEEGLKFMVYLQKENIIDESGMPKERFSAEFPKEGPSILRIQQVVRGDSAAYFCASYTSPVRNEAFFGQGTRLTVV.

This clonotype has a handful of counts. This chain connects TRBV4-3 to TRBJ1-4; 10 bases map to TRBD1. From germline, CDR1 is LGHNA and CDR2 YSLEER. The CDR3 is 17 residues long. The junction had 8 bases not matched to a gene; V was cut back by 0 bases and J by 7 bases. CDR3 nucleotide sequence: TGCGCCAGCAGCCAAGATCAAAGGGGGACAGGGGCTGAAAAACTGTTTTTT. It specifies CASSQDQRGTGAEKLFF.

V is TRBV11-2 and J is TRBJ2-1; 7 positions agree with TRBD2. Per germline, CDR1 SGHAT and CDR2 FQNNGV. Germline trimming cut 3 bases from V and 13 bases from J; bases unmatched to any gene: 6. This CDR3 region has 12 residues. The CDR3 sequence: CASSLRGGPQFF. The CDR3 DNA sequence: TGTGCCAGCAGCTTGAGGGGAGGGCCTCAGTTCTTC.

This clonotype was found many times. The J gene is TRBJ2-1, the V gene TRBV12-3 or TRBV12-4; 12 nucleotides line up with TRBD2. Trimming took 6 bases from V and 6 from J; bases not matched to a gene: 6. The length of the CDR3 is 15 residues. CDR3 bases: TGTGCCAGCAGCTTGGGACTAGCGGGTGTCAATGAGCAGTTCTTC. It specifies CASSLGLAGVNEQFF.

In its sample, this clonotype was seen many times. The chain couples TRBV30 to TRBJ2-3; TRBD1 might be the D (6 bases). Germline CDR1 reads GTSNPN; CDR2 reads SVGIG (reference sequence). V was clipped by 0 bases and J by 6 bases, with 16 bases between them. The length of the CDR3 is 15 residues. In DNA, the CDR3 is TGTGCCTGGAGTGTAACAGGGACGGGCGGGGATACGCAGTATTTT. Translated: CAWSVTGTGGDTQYF.

This clonotype was detected only a few times. This chain links TRBV10-3 with TRBJ2-5, with 7 bases identical to TRBD1. The junction had 10 bases not matched to a gene; V was cut back by 4 bases and J by 8 bases. Per the germline V gene, CDR1 is ENHRY and CDR2 is SYGVKD. CDR3 length: 14 residues. The CDR3 DNA is TGTGCCATCAGTGGGGGGACAGAGGGAAACACCCAGTACTTC. Translating gives CAISGGTEGNTQYF.

This clonotype was recorded a few times. The V and J genes are TRBV7-9 and TRBJ1-1; no reliable D call. CDR1 and CDR2 (germline): SEHNR, FQNEAQ (reference sequence). The CDR3 is made up of 16 amino acids. The V end was cut by 3 bases, the J end by 7 bases, with 21 bases between. In nucleotides, the CDR3 is TGTGCCAGCAGCTTTGGAGCCTACCTCCCCGGTGATGAAGCTTTCTTT. Its protein is CASSFGAYLPGDEAFF.

In its sample, this clonotype was seen many times. The rearrangement links TRBV13 to TRBJ2-3; 10 bases align to TRBD2. With 5 bases clipped from V and 6 bases from J, the junction kept 14 bases outside the gene matches. From germline, CDR1 is PRHDT and CDR2 FYEKMQ (reference sequence). The CDR3 is made up of 17 amino acids. The CDR3 is CASSQDQAGGISDTQYF. CDR3 bases: TGTGCCAGCAGCCAAGACCAAGCGGGAGGGATCAGTGATACGCAGTATTTT. Full variable domain (rest looked up from reference TRBV13 and TRBJ2-3): AAGVIQSPRHLIKEKRETATLKCYPIPRHDTVYWYQQGPGQDPQFLISFYEKMQSDKGSIPDRFSAQQFSDYHSELNMSSLELGDSALYFCASSQDQAGGISDTQYFGPGTRLTVL.

This rearrangement joins TRBV4-1 to TRBJ1-1, with a tentative D call TRBD1 (5 bases). CDR1 and CDR2 from the germline V gene are MGHRA and YSYEKL. V was cut by 1 base and J by 9 bases, with 15 bases left in between. The CDR3 contains 14 residues. CDR3 nucleotide sequence: TGCGCCAGCAGCCAAGGCGAAAACAGGCAAAAAGCTTTCTTT. It encodes CASSQGENRQKAFF.